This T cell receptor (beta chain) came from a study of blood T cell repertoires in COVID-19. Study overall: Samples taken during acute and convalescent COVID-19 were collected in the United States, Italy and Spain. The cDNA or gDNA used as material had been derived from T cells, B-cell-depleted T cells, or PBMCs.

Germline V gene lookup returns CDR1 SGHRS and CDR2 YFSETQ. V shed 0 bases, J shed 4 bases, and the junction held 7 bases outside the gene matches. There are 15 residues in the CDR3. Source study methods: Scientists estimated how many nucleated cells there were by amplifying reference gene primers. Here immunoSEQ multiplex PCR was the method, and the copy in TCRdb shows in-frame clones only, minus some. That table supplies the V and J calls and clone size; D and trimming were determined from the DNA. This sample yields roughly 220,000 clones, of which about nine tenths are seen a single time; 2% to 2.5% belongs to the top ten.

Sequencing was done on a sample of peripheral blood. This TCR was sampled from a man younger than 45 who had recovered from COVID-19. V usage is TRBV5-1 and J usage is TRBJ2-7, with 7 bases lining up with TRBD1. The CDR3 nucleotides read TGCGCCAGCAGCTTGGAGCCGGGACAGTCTTACGAGCAGTACTTC. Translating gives CASSLEPGQSYEQYF.